The 2 T cell receptor beta chains below all came from one sample that was sequenced in a study of cytomegalovirus exposure and HLA in healthy donors. The PCR ran on 60 Vbeta and 13 Jbeta primers. Using immunoSEQ multiplex PCR, the repertoire was profiled, and TCRdb retains in-frame clones only, with some absent. The sample records 150,000 to 200,000 clones, around three quarters being singletons. Input material: PBMCs. The receptors originated from a woman aged 40 to 50 in good health and CMV-seronegative.

This clone was seen a single time. V usage is TRBV5-6 and J usage is TRBJ1-2, with 8 bases matching TRBD1. Germline V gives CDR1 SGHDT, CDR2 YYEEEE. The CDR3 spans 13 residues. V lost 4 bases, J lost 6 bases, and 5 bases stayed unmatched. The CDR3 DNA reads as TGTGCCAGCAGCACCGGACAGGGAGATGGCTACACCTTC. It encodes CASSTGQGDGYTF.

This chain uses TRBV7-8 with TRBJ1-5; 7 bases map to TRBD1. V was pared by 1 base and J by 7 bases, with 10 bases of the junction left unmatched. Germline V gene data show CDR1 as SGHVS and CDR2 as FQNEAQ. This CDR3 has 16 amino acids. CDR3: CASSLVGGGRGQPQHF. CDR3 DNA: TGTGCCAGCAGCTTAGTTGGAGGGGGCAGGGGGCAGCCCCAGCATTTT. Filled out from reference TRBV7-8 and TRBJ1-5, the complete variable domain reads GAGVSQSPRYKVAKRGQDVALRCDPISGHVSLFWYQQALGQGPEFLTYFQNEAQLDKSGLPSDRFFAERPEGSVSTLKIQRTQQEDSAVYLCASSLVGGGRGQPQHFGDGTRLSIL.